One sample yielded the 27 T cell receptor beta chains listed below, sequenced in a study of human T cells and chemical hapten exposure. The sample's time point: patch test 2, 6 weeks after DPC sensitization. The treatment was: therapeutic diphenylcyclopropenone sensitization with weekly scalp DPC. TCRdb recomputed calls from the RACE reads with MiXCR, one row per CDR3 protein. Of roughly 120,000 distinct CDR3 sequences in the sample, roughly 10% were seen once. The sequences come from whole blood, collected in connection with sensitization to the hapten diphenylcyclopropenone (DPC). The receptors here all came from a woman between 40 and 50 years old with alopecia areata. Some clones in this sample may be carry-over from other donors' samples.

This clonotype came up many times. This rearrangement joins TRBV6-2 or TRBV6-3 to TRBJ2-3; TRBD1 might be the D (5 bases). The CDR3 has 16 residues. V lost 6 bases to trimming and J lost 2 bases, with 18 bases between them. CDR1 and CDR2 from the germline V gene are MNHEY and SVGEGT. Here the CDR3 DNA reads TGTGCCAGCAGGGGGCAAGGGAAGGGCCCCACAGATACGCAGTATTTT. This translates into CASRGQGKGPTDTQYF.

This clonotype has at least ten counts. The chain joins TRBV11-2 to TRBJ1-1; unclear D gene. This CDR3 has 12 residues. Looked up from germline, CDR1 is SGHAT and CDR2 is FQNNGV. Trimming took 6 bases from V and 4 from J, leaving 9 bases between them. The CDR3 sequence is CASSPVSTEAFF. In DNA, the CDR3 is TGTGCCAGCAGTCCCGTGAGCACTGAAGCTTTCTTT.

This clonotype appeared a few times. The gene calls are TRBV4-1 and TRBJ1-1; TRBD1 aligns across 10 bases. Germline V gives CDR1 MGHRA, CDR2 YSYEKL. The CDR3 consists of 17 residues. The ends lost 3 bases at V and 4 bases at J; junction bases unmatched: 11. DNA for the CDR3: TGCGCCAGCAGCCACGGTGGGACAGGGGTTATGAGCACTGAAGCTTTCTTT. It specifies CASSHGGTGVMSTEAFF.

In this sample, this clonotype turned up many times. The chain joins TRBV20-1 to TRBJ1-2; possible D gene TRBD1, 6 bases. This CDR3 is 15 amino acids long. The germline CDR1 and CDR2 sequences are DFQATT and SNEGSKA (reference sequence). Trimming cost V 1 base and J 8 bases, with 20 bases left between them. The DNA for the CDR3 is TGCAGTGCTAGAGCACCTACAGGGTATTTAGAAGGCTACACCTTC. It encodes CSARAPTGYLEGYTF.

In this sample, this clonotype turned up a few times. The chain has TRBV11-2 and TRBJ2-3; 9 bases fit TRBD2. After removal of 4 bases from V and 6 bases from J, the junction contained 11 bases not matched to a gene. Germline V gene sequence: CDR1 SGHAT, CDR2 FQNNGV. There are 16 residues in the CDR3. The DNA for the CDR3 is TGTGCCAGCAGCTCCGTGCCGGGACTAGCCACGGATACGCAGTATTTT. This gives the protein CASSSVPGLATDTQYF.

This chain links TRBV29-1 with TRBJ2-2, with TRBD1 matching 7 bases. The CDR3 runs to 16 residues. The V gene's germline CDR1 is SQVTM and CDR2 ANQGSEA. V gave up 6 bases and J gave up 2 bases; unmatched junction bases: 12. In DNA form, the CDR3 reads TGCAGCGTCATTAGATCCGACAGGGCCAACACCGGGGAGCTGTTTTTT. It codes for CSVIRSDRANTGELFF.

The rearrangement links TRBV2 to TRBJ2-2; 9 bases are a match to TRBD1. V trimming: 7 bases; J trimming: 4 bases; junction bases outside the gene matches: 7. Germline V CDR1 and CDR2: SNHLY, FYNNEI. This CDR3 is 15 amino acids long. CDR3 bases: TGTGCCAGCACCGGGCGGGACAGGGCCACCGGGGAGCTGTTTTTT. The encoded protein is CASTGRDRATGELFF.

The genes are TRBV20-1 and TRBJ2-1; D is unclear. V was pared by 0 bases and J by 6 bases, with 15 bases between. This CDR3 is built from 15 residues. Germline V gives CDR1 DFQATT, CDR2 SNEGSKA (reference sequence). The CDR3 here is CSARDPAGHVNEQFF. Written as DNA, the CDR3 is TGCAGTGCTAGAGATCCGGCAGGCCACGTCAATGAGCAGTTCTTC.

V gene TRBV28 combines with J gene TRBJ1-4; 7 bases are shared with TRBD1. This CDR3 comprises 16 residues. J lost 0 bases, V lost 6 bases, and 7 bases had no gene match. Germline V gene sequence: CDR1 MDHEN, CDR2 SYDVKM. Written as DNA, the CDR3 is TGTGCCAGCAGCCCCCACAGGGGCTCAACTAATGAAAAACTGTTTTTT. Its protein is CASSPHRGSTNEKLFF.

This sequence joins TRBV5-1 and TRBJ1-1, with 8 nucleotides matching TRBD1. Germline V gene sequence: CDR1 SGHRS, CDR2 YFSETQ. CDR3 length: 15 amino acids. J was trimmed by 0 bases and V by 4 bases; bases with no gene match: 5. CDR3: CASSPTDRVNTEAFF. DNA for the CDR3: TGCGCCAGCAGCCCAACGGACAGGGTGAACACTGAAGCTTTCTTT.

This clonotype was counted a few times. The chain uses TRBV13 and TRBJ2-2, with TRBD2 identical over 7 bases. V trimming: 4 bases; J trimming: 2 bases; junction bases outside the gene matches: 7. The CDR3 runs 16 residues. The germline gives CDR1 PRHDT, CDR2 FYEKMQ (reference sequence). The CDR3 reads CASSWERLANTGELFF. The CDR3 region has the DNA TGTGCCAGCAGCTGGGAGAGACTAGCAAACACCGGGGAGCTGTTTTTT.

This clonotype occurred many times. This chain joins TRBV5-1 and TRBJ1-6, with D possibly TRBD1 on 5 matching bases. Between the trimmed V and J ends, which lost 5 bases and 13 bases, there was a span of 16 bases. The germline gives CDR1 SGHRS, CDR2 YFSETQ. CDR3 size: 13 residues. CDR3 sequence (DNA): TGCGCCAGCAGTTACGTTGGAGGGGAGCCCCTCCACTTT. Protein: CASSYVGGEPLHF.

This clonotype occurred many times. The CDR3 nucleotides read TGCAGTGCCGGACAGGGTCCTCCCCGTCCGCAGTATTTT. Its protein is CSAGQGPPRPQYF. This chain links TRBV20-1 with TRBJ2-3; TRBD1 aligns across 8 bases. CDR3 length: 13 residues. Trimming took 6 bases from V and 10 from J; bases not matched to a gene: 12. Germline V CDR1 and CDR2: DFQATT, SNEGSKA (reference sequence).

This clonotype was found many times. The J gene is TRBJ2-1, the V gene TRBV9; possibly TRBD2 for D (7 bases). V was clipped by 3 bases and J by 7 bases, with 17 bases between them. The CDR3 is made up of 15 amino acids. CDR1 and CDR2 from the germline V gene are SGDLS and YYNGEE. CDR3 bases: TGTGCCAGCAGCGCCGGCGGGGGCTTCGAGAATGAGCAGTTCTTC. The encoded protein is CASSAGGGFENEQFF. The full variable domain, its missing parts supplied by reference TRBV9 and TRBJ2-1, is DSGVTQTPKHLITATGQRVTLRCSPRSGDLSVYWYQQSLDQGLQFLIQYYNGEERAKGNILERFSAQQFPDLHSELNLSSLELGDSALYFCASSAGGGFENEQFFGPGTRLTVL.

J is TRBJ2-7 and V is TRBV7-2, with D hard to call. CDR1 SGHTA and CDR2 FQGNSA come from the germline V gene. Trimming stripped 1 base from V and 0 bases from J, with 7 bases between. The CDR3 is made up of 14 amino acids. This CDR3 is CASSLDKSSYEQYF. The CDR3 DNA follows: TGTGCCAGCAGCTTAGACAAGAGCTCCTACGAGCAGTACTTC.

This clonotype was seen repeatedly, ten times or more. The chain joins TRBV7-2 to TRBJ1-5; tentatively, D is TRBD1 (5 bases). The CDR3 has 13 residues. Germline CDR1 and CDR2: SGHTA and FQGNSA. Trimming shortened V by 1 base and J by 7 bases, and 8 bases separated the two germline ends. The CDR3 loop reads CASSLVQGQPQHF. The CDR3 DNA follows: TGTGCCAGCAGCTTAGTCCAGGGACAGCCCCAGCATTTT.

The chain links TRBV2 to TRBJ2-7, with a possible D match to TRBD2 (5 bases). The V gene's germline CDR1 is SNHLY and CDR2 FYNNEI. The germline V and J ends were trimmed by 7 bases and 7 bases, with 14 bases remaining between them. The CDR3 runs 12 residues. This chain's CDR3 is CASNSRRGEQYF. DNA for the CDR3: TGTGCCAGCAATTCTAGGCGAGGGGAGCAGTACTTC.

This clonotype was observed at least ten times. The CDR3 spells CASSGEGVGYTF. The DNA of the CDR3 is TGCGCCAGCAGTGGGGAAGGGGTAGGCTACACCTTC. The rearrangement joins TRBV10-2 to TRBJ1-2, with a weak D call TRBD1 (5 bases). The length of the CDR3 is 12 residues. Germline V gene data show CDR1 as WSHSY and CDR2 as SAAADI. The V end was cut by 4 bases, the J end by 8 bases, with 11 bases between.

This clonotype was seen a few times. This chain connects TRBV7-6 to TRBJ2-3, with TRBD2 matching over 11 bases. Trimming removed 8 bases from V and 0 bases from J; junction bases left unmatched: 16. CDR3 length: 19 amino acids. Germline CDR1 is SGHVS and CDR2 is FNYEAQ. The CDR3 DNA sequence: TGTGCCAGCGGCTATGACCCGTTGGTAGCGGGGGGGAGCACAGATACGCAGTATTTT. Translated: CASGYDPLVAGGSTDTQYF.

This chain connects TRBV5-1 to TRBJ2-2; D is uncertain. Germline V lookup: CDR1 SGHRS, CDR2 YFSETQ. This CDR3 has 14 amino acids. Trimming took 0 bases from V and 6 from J, leaving 9 bases between them. CDR3 protein: CASSLAPGPGELFF. The CDR3 bases are TGCGCCAGCAGCTTGGCCCCCGGCCCCGGGGAGCTGTTTTTT.

The sample holds many counts of this clonotype. The chain is built from TRBV7-3 and TRBJ1-1; 10 nucleotides agree with TRBD1. The CDR3 extends over 13 amino acids. CDR1 and CDR2 from the germline V gene are SGHTA and FQGTGA. V gave up 5 bases and J gave up 10 bases; unmatched junction bases: 7. The CDR3, as DNA: TGTGCCAGCAGCAGCCGGGACAGGGGAGTAGCTTTCTTT. Amino acids: CASSSRDRGVAFF.

This clonotype was picked up many times. DNA for the CDR3: TGTGCCACAGGGAGGGCGAATGAGCAGTTCTTC. Translation: CATGRANEQFF. The rearrangement links TRBV24-1 to TRBJ2-1; 7 positions agree with TRBD2. Trimming took 10 bases from V and 7 from J; bases not matched to a gene: 3. Germline V gives CDR1 KGHDR, CDR2 SFDVKD. The CDR3 contains 11 residues.

This clonotype was detected ten times or more. The rearrangement uses TRBV6-5 and TRBJ2-1; 13 positions match TRBD2. V shed 4 bases, J shed 8 bases, and the junction held 5 bases outside the gene matches. The CDR3 runs 15 residues. CDR1 and CDR2 from the germline V gene are MNHEY and SVGAGI. CDR3 sequence: CASSFGLAGVDEQFF. The CDR3 nucleotides read TGTGCCAGCAGTTTTGGACTAGCGGGGGTGGATGAGCAGTTCTTC.

This clonotype was detected ten times or more. The rearrangement links TRBV20-1 to TRBJ1-4, with a weak D call TRBD1 (6 bases). The germline CDR1 and CDR2 sequences are DFQATT and SNEGSKA (reference sequence). This CDR3 is built from 15 residues. The V and J ends lost 4 bases and 7 bases respectively, with 19 bases between them. CDR3: CSAISYEGGVEKLFF. CDR3 DNA sequence: TGCAGTGCTATCTCGTATGAAGGGGGGGTTGAAAAACTGTTTTTT.

V is TRBV10-3 and J is TRBJ1-2; the match to TRBD1 covers 9 bases. Germline V gene lookup returns CDR1 ENHRY and CDR2 SYGVKD. The junction had 5 bases not matched to a gene; V was cut back by 2 bases and J by 4 bases. CDR3 length equals 15 residues. CDR3 nucleotide sequence: TGTGCCATCAGTGAGACCGACAGGGGGGGCTATGGCTACACCTTC. It translates to CAISETDRGGYGYTF.

This clonotype was counted only a few times. The chain is built from TRBV12-3 or TRBV12-4 and TRBJ2-3, with a tentative D call TRBD1 (5 bases). Trimming removed 5 bases at V and 4 bases at J, with 10 bases between. This CDR3 is 13 amino acids long. The CDR3 sequence is CASSPQGPDTQYF. The CDR3 coding sequence is TGTGCCAGCAGTCCTCAGGGTCCAGATACGCAGTATTTT.

This clonotype was detected only a few times. The chain uses TRBV7-9 and TRBJ2-3; D not certain. V was trimmed by 3 bases and J by 0 bases, leaving 16 bases between them. This CDR3 contains 17 residues. Germline-derived CDR1 and CDR2 are SEHNR and FQNEAQ (reference sequence). CDR3 nucleotide sequence: TGTGCCAGCAGCTTTCCGACCAATCCCTTTAGCACAGATACGCAGTATTTT. Protein product: CASSFPTNPFSTDTQYF.